The next 32 T cell receptor beta chains were all read from a single sample in a study of blood T cell repertoires in COVID-19. The protocol was immunoSEQ multiplex PCR, while the TCRdb copy is restricted to in-frame clones and leaves out a portion. The sample has about 140,000 clones; roughly 81% are singletons. The sequenced sample was PBMCs or T cells enriched from blood (not recorded which). The receptors shown here come from a woman aged 50 to 60 with acute COVID-19.

The chain carries TRBV4-3 and TRBJ2-1, with 7 bases identical to TRBD2. CDR1 is LGHNA, CDR2 YSLEER, per germline. The junction had 14 bases not matched to a gene; V was cut back by 0 bases and J by 0 bases. The CDR3 consists of 20 residues. The CDR3 bases are TGCGCCAGCAGCCAAGATAAGTCGTCTAGCGGTCAGAGCTCCTACAATGAGCAGTTCTTC. Protein sequence: CASSQDKSSSGQSSYNEQFF.

The rearrangement joins TRBV5-6 to TRBJ1-2; TRBD1 is a possible D gene (5 bases). V was pared by 5 bases and J by 3 bases, with 17 bases between. Germline values: CDR1 SGHDT, CDR2 YYEEEE. CDR3 length: 15 amino acids. The CDR3 DNA reads TGTGCCAGCAGTTCACTCCCAGACAGATACTATGGCTACACCTTC. This encodes CASSSLPDRYYGYTF. Filled out from reference TRBV5-6 and TRBJ1-2, the complete variable domain reads DAGVTQSPTHLIKTRGQQVTLRCSPKSGHDTVSWYQQALGQGPQFIFQYYEEEERQRGNFPDRFSGHQFPNYSSELNVNALLLGDSALYLCASSSLPDRYYGYTFGSGTRLTVV.

The chain recombines TRBV12-3 or TRBV12-4 with TRBJ1-6; 7 nucleotides match TRBD1. Unmatched junction bases numbered 10, after V lost 6 bases and J lost 14 bases. This CDR3 contains 13 residues. CDR3 bases: TGTGCCAGCAGCCGAACAGGGGCTTTAGCCCTCCACTTT. It specifies CASSRTGALALHF.

The chain recombines TRBV6-5 with TRBJ1-3; possible D gene TRBD1, 5 bases. The ends were cut back, 2 bases at V and 2 bases at J, with 10 bases in the middle. The CDR3 covers 15 residues. The germline V gene encodes CDR1 MNHEY and CDR2 SVGAGI. The DNA for the CDR3 is TGTGCCAGCAGTTACAGGGCAGGGACTGGAAACACCATATATTTT. This encodes CASSYRAGTGNTIYF.

The chain is built from TRBV18 and TRBJ2-3; D is unclear. In germline, CDR1 is KGHSH, CDR2 LQKENI. Trimming removed 2 bases at V and 6 bases at J, with 12 bases between. CDR3 length: 14 amino acids. This CDR3 reads CASSPSDSADTQYF. The CDR3 bases are TGTGCCAGCTCACCATCCGACTCTGCGGATACGCAGTATTTT.

V gene TRBV5-5 combines with J gene TRBJ2-3, with 8 bases identical to TRBD2. Per the germline V gene, CDR1 is SGHKS and CDR2 is YYEKEE (reference sequence). With V trimmed by 3 bases and J by 4 bases, 10 bases remained unmatched. The CDR3 spans 16 residues. CDR3 DNA: TGTGCCAGCAGCTACCTGACTAGCGAAGCCTCAGATACGCAGTATTTT. This encodes CASSYLTSEASDTQYF.

CDR3 protein: CASRAGQNLNTEAFF. CDR3 bases: TGTGCCAGCAGGGCCGGACAGAACCTTAACACTGAAGCTTTCTTT. The rearrangement uses TRBV2 and TRBJ1-1; TRBD1 is a possible D gene (6 bases). The V end lost 6 bases, the J end lost 2 bases, and 16 bases lay between the germline ends. Looked up from germline, CDR1 is SNHLY and CDR2 is FYNNEI. This CDR3 is built from 15 residues.

The chain joins TRBV3-1 (or the pseudogene TRBV3-2) to TRBJ2-5; D is possibly TRBD2 (5 bases). Germline V gene sequence: CDR1 LGHDT, CDR2 YNNKEL (reference sequence). This CDR3 is 13 amino acids long. Trimming cost V 8 bases and J 1 base, with 11 bases left between them. CDR3 coding DNA: TGTGCCAGCCACCAGCGGCTCCAAGAGACCCAGTACTTC. This encodes CASHQRLQETQYF.

CDR3 bases: TGTGCCAGCAGCCAAGCGGGACAGGCCTACGAGCAGTACTTC. This sequence encodes CASSQAGQAYEQYF. The gene calls are TRBV3-1 (or the pseudogene TRBV3-2) and TRBJ2-7; 8 bases are shared with TRBD1. The CDR3 loop spans 14 amino acids. Unmatched junction bases numbered 1, after V lost 1 base and J lost 2 bases. Germline CDR1 reads LGHDT; CDR2 reads YNNKEL (reference sequence).

This clone was found once. This chain connects TRBV5-8 to TRBJ1-6; TRBD1 aligns across 11 bases. This CDR3 contains 16 residues. CDR1 is SGHTS, CDR2 YDEGEE, per germline. Trimming removed 4 bases from V and 9 bases from J; junction bases left unmatched: 9. CDR3 amino acids: CASSDGTGGFGSPLHF. The CDR3 DNA sequence: TGTGCCAGCAGCGACGGGACAGGGGGTTTCGGTTCACCCCTCCACTTT. The full variable domain, in which reference TRBV5-8 and TRBJ1-6 provide the parts outside the CDR3, is EAGVTQSPTHLIKTRGQQATLRCSPISGHTSVYWYQQALGLGLQFLLWYDEGEERNRGNFPPRFSGRQFPNYSSELNVNALELEDSALYLCASSDGTGGFGSPLHFGNGTRLTVT.

This sequence joins TRBV3-1 (or the pseudogene TRBV3-2) and TRBJ2-5; tentatively, D is TRBD1 (6 bases). Germline V gene sequence: CDR1 LGHDT, CDR2 YNNKEL (reference sequence). The germline V and J ends were trimmed by 4 bases and 9 bases, with 15 bases remaining between them. The CDR3 extends over 13 amino acids. The CDR3 DNA reads TGTGCCAGCAGCCGGATAGGACCAGGGGCCCAGTACTTC. Amino acid sequence: CASSRIGPGAQYF.

The rearrangement links TRBV9 to TRBJ2-3, with 9 bases that match TRBD2. V shed 3 bases and J 4 bases; nucleotides not matched to a gene: 15. The CDR3 covers 18 residues. CDR1 and CDR2 from the germline V gene are SGDLS and YYNGEE. CDR3 sequence (DNA): TGTGCCAGCAGCGAGGGTAGCGGGAGTTCTAGGAGGGCAGATACGCAGTATTTT. Its protein product is CASSEGSGSSRRADTQYF.

V and J are TRBV29-1 and TRBJ1-2, with 8 bases that match TRBD1. The CDR3 sequence is 11 residues long. The germline CDR1 and CDR2 sequences are SQVTM and ANQGSEA. CDR3 sequence (DNA): TGCGCCGTTGGACAGGGAAGCCGCTACACCTTC. Its protein product is CAVGQGSRYTF. Full variable domain (missing parts from reference TRBV29-1 and TRBJ1-2): SAVISQKPSRDICQRGTSLTIQCQVDSQVTMMFWYRQQPGQSLTLIATANQGSEATYESGFVIDKFPISRPNLTFSTLTVSNMSPEDSSIYLCAVGQGSRYTFGSGTRLTVV.

V gene TRBV5-1 combines with J gene TRBJ2-1; TRBD1 agrees at 10 bases. The germline V gene encodes CDR1 SGHRS and CDR2 YFSETQ. The CDR3 loop spans 14 amino acids. The junction had 1 base not matched to a gene; V was cut back by 0 bases and J by 7 bases. CDR3 sequence: CASSLGTGGNEQFF. The CDR3, as DNA: TGCGCCAGCAGCTTGGGGACAGGGGGTAATGAGCAGTTCTTC.

This chain uses TRBV21-1 with TRBJ2-3; the table's D call, TRBD2, was not checked against the DNA. TRBV21-1 is a listed pseudogene. There are 17 residues in the CDR3. The DNA for the CDR3 is TGTGCCAGCAGCATGTTGCGGCGGGATACTAGCACAGATACGCAGTATTTT. Translated: CASSMLRRDTSTDTQYF.

This clone was picked up a small number of times. CDR3 residues: CASSRSGGRAQYF. The CDR3 nucleotides read TGTGCCAGCAGCCGTAGCGGGGGCAGAGCCCAGTACTTC. The chain uses TRBV6-5 and TRBJ2-5; TRBD2 matches at 9 bases. This CDR3 spans 13 amino acids. V dropped 6 bases and J dropped 9; count of bases not matched to a gene: 8. Germline V gene lookup returns CDR1 MNHEY and CDR2 SVGAGI.

The count of this clone is one. This sequence joins TRBV18 and TRBJ2-7; TRBD2 matches 10 bases. Germline V gene sequence: CDR1 KGHSH, CDR2 LQKENI. CDR3 size: 14 residues. J lost 4 bases, V lost 3 bases, and 3 bases had no gene match. The CDR3 DNA is TGTGCCAGCTCACCTGGGACTAGCGAGTACGAGCAGTACTTC. Protein sequence: CASSPGTSEYEQYF.

The sample holds one count of this clone. V usage is TRBV6-1 and J usage is TRBJ2-4; TRBD2 agrees at 7 bases. The germline CDR1 and CDR2 sequences are MNHNS and SASEGT. V was clipped by 4 bases and J by 2 bases; unmatched bases: 8. This CDR3 comprises 16 residues. The CDR3 here is CASSGQAGLTKNIQYF. In nucleotides, the CDR3 is TGTGCCAGCAGTGGACAAGCGGGGTTAACCAAAAACATTCAGTACTTC.

This chain links TRBV5-1 with TRBJ2-1, with D possibly TRBD1 on 6 matching bases. The germline V gene encodes CDR1 SGHRS and CDR2 YFSETQ. The CDR3 covers 14 residues. V lost 4 bases and J 5 bases, leaving 13 bases between the germline ends. CDR3 DNA sequence: TGCGCCAGCAGCACTGGACAGCCGAACAATGAGCAGTTCTTC. Protein: CASSTGQPNNEQFF.

This rearrangement joins TRBV28 to TRBJ2-3; D is ambiguous. In germline, CDR1 is MDHEN, CDR2 SYDVKM. Trimming left V 7 bases short and J 2 bases short, with 13 bases between. The CDR3 spans 14 residues. The CDR3 region is CASKFLRSTDTQYF. CDR3 nucleotides: TGTGCCAGCAAGTTCCTCAGATCCACAGATACGCAGTATTTT.

This chain connects TRBV21-1 to TRBJ2-3; TRBD2 was called by the table and not checked on the DNA. TRBV21-1 is a pseudogene. This CDR3 has 15 amino acids. The CDR3 region has the DNA TGTGCCAGCGCCCCCTTCGGCGGGAGAACGGATACGCAGTATTTT. Translating it yields CASAPFGGRTDTQYF.

This chain links TRBV28 with TRBJ1-5, with 9 nucleotides matching TRBD1. In germline, CDR1 is MDHEN, CDR2 SYDVKM. The ends lost 6 bases at V and 6 bases at J; junction bases unmatched: 9. There are 15 residues in the CDR3. The CDR3 region has the DNA TGTGCCAGCAGGCCTATCACAGGGGGCAGTCAGCCCCAGCATTTT. Residues: CASRPITGGSQPQHF.

The chain joins TRBV6-5 to TRBJ2-2, with D possibly TRBD1 on 5 matching bases. Germline CDR1 MNHEY, CDR2 SVGAGI. There are 15 residues in the CDR3. V was pared by 8 bases and J by 0 bases, with 13 bases between. The CDR3 region has the DNA TGTGCCAGCGGCGGACAAGGAGCGAACACCGGGGAGCTGTTTTTT. Residues: CASGGQGANTGELFF.

V and J are TRBV15 and TRBJ2-3, with D possibly being TRBD2 (5 bases). V lost 0 bases to trimming and J lost 6 bases, with 13 bases between them. CDR1 is LNHNV and CDR2 is YYDKDF in the germline V gene (reference sequence). The CDR3 loop spans 15 amino acids. The CDR3, as DNA: TGTGCCACCAGCAGAGATGGACTGGACGTGGATACGCAGTATTTT. Translated, it gives CATSRDGLDVDTQYF.

The V gene is TRBV4-1, the J gene TRBJ2-5; tentatively, D is TRBD1 (6 bases). From germline, CDR1 is MGHRA and CDR2 YSYEKL. The CDR3 is 15 residues long. The V and J ends lost 6 bases and 5 bases respectively, with 19 bases between them. This CDR3 reads CASRPSQGRGETQYF. The CDR3, as DNA: TGCGCCAGCAGGCCGAGTCAGGGTAGGGGGGAGACCCAGTACTTC.

This clone was recorded once. The J gene is TRBJ2-5, the V gene TRBV11-2; the D gene is possibly TRBD1 (5 bases). This CDR3 is 14 amino acids long. V lost 1 base, J lost 2 bases, and 8 bases lay in between. Germline assignment: CDR1 SGHAT and CDR2 FQNNGV. The CDR3 here is CASSLARAQETQYF. Written as DNA, the CDR3 is TGTGCCAGCAGCTTAGCCAGGGCACAAGAGACCCAGTACTTC. The variable domain in full, completed from reference TRBV11-2 and TRBJ2-5, reads EAGVAQSPRYKIIEKRQSVAFWCNPISGHATLYWYQQILGQGPKLLIQFQNNGVVDDSQLPKDRFSAERLKGVDSTLKIQPAKLEDSAVYLCASSLARAQETQYFGPGTRLLVL.

The V and J genes are TRBV3-1 (or the pseudogene TRBV3-2) and TRBJ1-1; maybe TRBD1 (6 bases). CDR1 is LGHDT, CDR2 YNNKEL, per germline (reference sequence). V gave up 4 bases and J gave up 5 bases, with 17 bases separating them. The CDR3 totals 15 residues. As DNA, the CDR3 is TGTGCCAGCAGCCCCCTAAATAGGGGGGGTACTGAAGCTTTCTTT. Translating it yields CASSPLNRGGTEAFF.

The chain combines TRBV5-4 with TRBJ2-2, with 13 bases fitting TRBD2. V gave up 4 bases and J gave up 0 bases; unmatched junction bases: 3. The V gene's germline CDR1 is SGHNT and CDR2 YYREEE (reference sequence). The CDR3 loop spans 17 amino acids. The CDR3 spells CASSHGLAGANTGELFF. The CDR3 DNA reads TGTGCCAGCAGCCACGGACTAGCGGGAGCGAACACCGGGGAGCTGTTTTTT. Together with reference TRBV5-4 and TRBJ2-2, the CDR3 gives the full variable domain: ETGVTQSPTHLIKTRGQQVTLRCSSQSGHNTVSWYQQALGQGPQFIFQYYREEENGRGNFPPRFSGLQFPNYSSELNVNALELDDSALYLCASSHGLAGANTGELFFGEGSRLTVL.

The genes are TRBV9 and TRBJ2-6; tentatively, D is TRBD2 (6 bases). The ends were cut back, 4 bases at V and 0 bases at J, with 17 bases in the middle. CDR1 and CDR2 (germline): SGDLS, YYNGEE. The CDR3 is made up of 18 amino acids. This CDR3 is CASSPIPGGTSGANVLTF. The DNA of the CDR3 is TGTGCCAGCAGCCCGATTCCCGGGGGAACCTCTGGGGCCAACGTCCTGACTTTC.

This clone was seen only a few times. This chain uses TRBV19 with TRBJ2-3, with D tentatively TRBD1 (6 bases). The germline CDR1 and CDR2 sequences are LNHDA and SQIVND (reference sequence). CDR3 length: 15 amino acids. Trimming pared 1 base from V and 3 bases from J, leaving 11 bases between. The CDR3, as DNA: TGTGCCAGTAGTATAGTAGGGGGAGAGACAGATACGCAGTATTTT. This translates into CASSIVGGETDTQYF.

This clone appeared a single time. The genes are TRBV18 and TRBJ2-7; D gene uncertain. Germline V lookup: CDR1 KGHSH, CDR2 LQKENI. The CDR3 has 14 residues. Trimming cost V 0 bases and J 2 bases, with 8 bases left between them. CDR3 region: CASSPPSLTYEQYF. CDR3 nucleotide sequence: TGTGCCAGCTCACCACCGAGCTTGACCTACGAGCAGTACTTC. The variable domain in full, with the rest retrieved from reference TRBV18 and TRBJ2-7, is NAGVMQNPRHLVRRRGQEARLRCSPMKGHSHVYWYRQLPEEGLKFMVYLQKENIIDESGMPKERFSAEFPKEGPSILRIQQVVRGDSAAYFCASSPPSLTYEQYFGPGTRLTVT.

The rearrangement joins TRBV19 to TRBJ2-3, with 10 bases matching TRBD2. The V and J ends lost 1 base and 0 bases, in that order; junction bases with no gene match: 10. CDR3 length: 19 amino acids. CDR1 and CDR2 from the germline V gene are LNHDA and SQIVND (reference sequence). The CDR3 nucleotides are TGTGCCAGTAGTATAGGAGGACGGGGTAGCGGGGGGAGCACAGATACGCAGTATTTT. Residues: CASSIGGRGSGGSTDTQYF. The full variable domain, rest sourced from reference TRBV19 and TRBJ2-3, is DGGITQSPKYLFRKEGQNVTLSCEQNLNHDAMYWYRQDPGQGLRLIYYSQIVNDFQKGDIAEGYSVSREKKESFPLTVTSAQKNPTAFYLCASSIGGRGSGGSTDTQYFGPGTRLTVL.